The present TCR beta chain was sequenced within a study of OX40 agonist ivuxolimab in advanced cancers. V shed 5 bases and J shed 9 bases, with 9 bases lying between them. CDR1 is SGHNT, CDR2 YYREEE, per germline (reference sequence). This CDR3 has 11 amino acids. Sequencing used immunoSEQ multiplex PCR; TCRdb keeps in-frame clones, though not all of them. The sample holds 96,000 or so clones; 84% are singletons and the top ten take roughly 5.8%. This sequence was found in an adult with an advanced solid tumor such as melanoma, head and neck, liver or kidney cancer. This specimen was CD4+ or CD8+ T cells sorted from blood, taken in a trial of the OX40 agonist ivuxolimab. This chain joins TRBV5-4 and TRBJ2-1, with D possibly matching TRBD1 (5 bases). The CDR3 loop is CASRRQGEQFF. The CDR3 DNA sequence: TGTGCCAGCAGACGCCAGGGTGAGCAGTTCTTC. Based on the CDR3 plus reference TRBV5-4 and TRBJ2-1, the full variable domain is ETGVTQSPTHLIKTRGQQVTLRCSSQSGHNTVSWYQQALGQGPQFIFQYYREEENGRGNFPPRFSGLQFPNYSSELNVNALELDDSALYLCASRRQGEQFFGPGTRLTVL.